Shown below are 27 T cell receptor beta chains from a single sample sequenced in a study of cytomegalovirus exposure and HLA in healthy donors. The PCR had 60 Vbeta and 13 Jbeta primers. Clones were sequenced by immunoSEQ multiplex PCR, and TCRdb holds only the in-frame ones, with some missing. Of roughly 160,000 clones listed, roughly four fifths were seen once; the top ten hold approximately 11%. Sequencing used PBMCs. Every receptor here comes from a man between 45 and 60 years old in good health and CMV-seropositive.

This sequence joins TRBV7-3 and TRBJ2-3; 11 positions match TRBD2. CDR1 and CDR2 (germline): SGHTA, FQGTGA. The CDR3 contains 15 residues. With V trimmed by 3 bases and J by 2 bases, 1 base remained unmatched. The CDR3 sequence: CASSFSGGATDTQYF. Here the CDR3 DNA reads TGTGCCAGCAGCTTTAGCGGGGGGGCCACAGATACGCAGTATTTT. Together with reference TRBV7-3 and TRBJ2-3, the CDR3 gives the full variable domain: GAGVSQTPSNKVTEKGKYVELRCDPISGHTALYWYRQSLGQGPEFLIYFQGTGAADDSGLPNDRFFAVRPEGSVSTLKIQRTERGDSAVYLCASSFSGGATDTQYFGPGTRLTVL.

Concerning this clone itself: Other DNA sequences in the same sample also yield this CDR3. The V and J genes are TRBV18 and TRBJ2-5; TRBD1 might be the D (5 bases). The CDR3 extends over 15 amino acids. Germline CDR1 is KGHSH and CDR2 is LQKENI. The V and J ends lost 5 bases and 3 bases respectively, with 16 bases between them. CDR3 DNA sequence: TGTGCCAGCTCATTTACAGGAAGTTGGGAAGAGACCCAGTACTTC. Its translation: CASSFTGSWEETQYF.

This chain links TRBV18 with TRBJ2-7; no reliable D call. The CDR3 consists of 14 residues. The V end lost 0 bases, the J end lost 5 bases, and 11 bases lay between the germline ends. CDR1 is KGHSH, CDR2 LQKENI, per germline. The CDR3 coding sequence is TGTGCCAGCTCACCACCCGACAAGGTAAACGAGCAGTACTTC. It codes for CASSPPDKVNEQYF.

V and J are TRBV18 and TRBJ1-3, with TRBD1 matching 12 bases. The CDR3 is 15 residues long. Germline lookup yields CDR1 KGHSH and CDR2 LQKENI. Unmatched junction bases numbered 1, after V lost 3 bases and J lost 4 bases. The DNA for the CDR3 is TGTGCCAGCTCACCCGGGACAGGGGGCGGAAACACCATATATTTT. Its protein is CASSPGTGGGNTIYF.

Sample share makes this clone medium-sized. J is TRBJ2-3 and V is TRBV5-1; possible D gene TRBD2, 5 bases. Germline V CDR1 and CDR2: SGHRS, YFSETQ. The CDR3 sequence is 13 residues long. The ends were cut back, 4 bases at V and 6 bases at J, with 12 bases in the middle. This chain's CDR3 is CASSLRLPDTQYF. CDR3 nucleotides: TGCGCCAGCAGCCTTCGACTACCCGATACGCAGTATTTT.

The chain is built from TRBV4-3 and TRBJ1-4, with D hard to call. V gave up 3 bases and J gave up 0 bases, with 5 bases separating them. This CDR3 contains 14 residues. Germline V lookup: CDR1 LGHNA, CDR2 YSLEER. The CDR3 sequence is CASSHLSTNEKLFF. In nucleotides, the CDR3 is TGCGCCAGCAGCCACCTTTCAACTAATGAAAAACTGTTTTTT.

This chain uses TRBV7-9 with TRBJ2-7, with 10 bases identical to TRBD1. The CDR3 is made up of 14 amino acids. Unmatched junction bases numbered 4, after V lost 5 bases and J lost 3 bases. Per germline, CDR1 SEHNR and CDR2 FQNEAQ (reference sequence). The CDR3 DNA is TGTGCCAGCAGCCAGACAGGGGGCTTCTACGAGCAGTACTTC. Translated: CASSQTGGFYEQYF.

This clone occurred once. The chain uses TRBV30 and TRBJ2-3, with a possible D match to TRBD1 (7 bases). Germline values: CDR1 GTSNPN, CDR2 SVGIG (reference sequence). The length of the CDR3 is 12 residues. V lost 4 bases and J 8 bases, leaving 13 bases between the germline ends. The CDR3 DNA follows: TGTGCCTGGACTCAGGGGGGTTCTACGCAGTATTTT. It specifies CAWTQGGSTQYF.

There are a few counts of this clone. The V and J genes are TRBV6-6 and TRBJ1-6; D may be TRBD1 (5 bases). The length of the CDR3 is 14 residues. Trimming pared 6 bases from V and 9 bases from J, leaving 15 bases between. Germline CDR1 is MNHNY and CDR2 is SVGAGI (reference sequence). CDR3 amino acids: CASRPQGGPSPLHF. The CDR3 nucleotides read TGTGCCAGCAGACCTCAGGGAGGCCCTTCACCCCTCCACTTT.

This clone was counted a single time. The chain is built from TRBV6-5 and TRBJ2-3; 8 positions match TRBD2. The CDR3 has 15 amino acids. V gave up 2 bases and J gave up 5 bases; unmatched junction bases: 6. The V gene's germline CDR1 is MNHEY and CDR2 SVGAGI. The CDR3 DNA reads TGTGCCAGCAGTTACACGGGGGGGAAGGGAGATACGCAGTATTTT. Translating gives CASSYTGGKGDTQYF.

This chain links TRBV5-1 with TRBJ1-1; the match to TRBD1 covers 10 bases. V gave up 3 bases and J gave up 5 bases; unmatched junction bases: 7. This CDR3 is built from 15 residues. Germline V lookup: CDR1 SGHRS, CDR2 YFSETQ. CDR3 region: CASSWGTGAVTEAFF. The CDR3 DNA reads TGCGCCAGCAGCTGGGGGACAGGGGCGGTGACTGAAGCTTTCTTT.

The CDR3 loop reads CAWSQGAGQPQHF. The CDR3 nucleotides are TGTGCCTGGAGTCAGGGGGCGGGACAGCCCCAGCATTTT. The chain employs TRBV30 and TRBJ1-5; the match to TRBD1 covers 8 bases. The V gene end was trimmed by 2 bases and the J gene end by 7 bases; junction bases not matched to a gene: 4. Germline loops: CDR1 GTSNPN, CDR2 SVGIG (reference sequence). The CDR3 covers 13 residues. Filled out from reference TRBV30 and TRBJ1-5, the complete variable domain reads SQTIHQWPATLVQPVGSPLSLECTVEGTSNPNLYWYRQAAGRGLQLLFYSVGIGQISSEVPQNLSASRPQDRQFILSSKKLLLSDSGFYLCAWSQGAGQPQHFGDGTRLSIL.

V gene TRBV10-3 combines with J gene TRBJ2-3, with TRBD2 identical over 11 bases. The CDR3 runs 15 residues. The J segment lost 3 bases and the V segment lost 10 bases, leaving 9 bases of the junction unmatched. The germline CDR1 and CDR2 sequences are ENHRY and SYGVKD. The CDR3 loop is CATQGTSGDTDTQYF. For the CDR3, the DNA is TGTGCCACCCAGGGGACTAGCGGCGATACAGATACGCAGTATTTT.

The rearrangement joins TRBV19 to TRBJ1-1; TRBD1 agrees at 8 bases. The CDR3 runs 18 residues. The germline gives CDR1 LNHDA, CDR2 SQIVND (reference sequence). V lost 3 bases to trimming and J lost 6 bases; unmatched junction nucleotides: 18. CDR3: CASSIVIRDRPSEAEAFF. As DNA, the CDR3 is TGTGCCAGTAGTATCGTGATTCGGGACAGGCCTTCGGAGGCTGAAGCTTTCTTT.

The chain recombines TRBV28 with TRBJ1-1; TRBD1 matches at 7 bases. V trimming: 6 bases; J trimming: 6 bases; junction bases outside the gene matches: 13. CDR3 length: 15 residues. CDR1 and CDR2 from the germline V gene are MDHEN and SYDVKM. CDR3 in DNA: TGTGCCAGCAGCCAAGGGGACAGATCTTTCGCTGAAGCTTTCTTT. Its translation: CASSQGDRSFAEAFF.

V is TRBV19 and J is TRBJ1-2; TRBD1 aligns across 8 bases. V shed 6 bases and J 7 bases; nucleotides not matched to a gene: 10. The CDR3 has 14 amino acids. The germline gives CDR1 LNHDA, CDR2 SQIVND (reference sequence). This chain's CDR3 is CASSIGQGNFGYTF. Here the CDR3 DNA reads TGTGCCAGTAGCATCGGACAGGGAAATTTTGGCTACACCTTC.

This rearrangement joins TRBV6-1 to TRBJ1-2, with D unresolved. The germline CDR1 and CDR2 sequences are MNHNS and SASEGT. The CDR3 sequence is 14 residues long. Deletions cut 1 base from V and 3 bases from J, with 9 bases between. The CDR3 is CASSEGPADYGYTF. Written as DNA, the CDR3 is TGTGCCAGCAGTGAAGGGCCGGCGGACTATGGCTACACCTTC.

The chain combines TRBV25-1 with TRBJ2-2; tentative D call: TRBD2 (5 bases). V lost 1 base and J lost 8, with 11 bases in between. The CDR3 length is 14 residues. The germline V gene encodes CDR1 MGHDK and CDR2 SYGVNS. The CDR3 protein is CASSEFSGVGELFF. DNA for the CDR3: TGTGCCAGCAGTGAATTTTCCGGGGTAGGGGAGCTGTTTTTT.

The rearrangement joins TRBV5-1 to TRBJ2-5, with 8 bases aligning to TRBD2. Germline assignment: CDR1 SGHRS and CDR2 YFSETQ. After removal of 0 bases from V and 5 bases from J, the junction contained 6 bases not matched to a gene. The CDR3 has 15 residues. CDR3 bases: TGCGCCAGCAGCTTGGTGCCAGCGGGGGTTGAGACCCAGTACTTC. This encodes CASSLVPAGVETQYF.

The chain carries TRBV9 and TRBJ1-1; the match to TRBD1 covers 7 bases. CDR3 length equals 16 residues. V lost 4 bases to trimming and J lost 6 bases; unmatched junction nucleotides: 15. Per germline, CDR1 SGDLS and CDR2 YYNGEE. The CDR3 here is CASSTPPGGGWAEAFF. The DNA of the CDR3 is TGTGCCAGCAGCACCCCCCCAGGGGGAGGTTGGGCTGAAGCTTTCTTT.

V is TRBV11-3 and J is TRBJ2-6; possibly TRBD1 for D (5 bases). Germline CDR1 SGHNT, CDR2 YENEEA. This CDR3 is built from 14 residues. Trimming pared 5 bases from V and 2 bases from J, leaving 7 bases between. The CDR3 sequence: CASSPGTGANVLTF. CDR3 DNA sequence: TGTGCCAGCAGCCCAGGGACTGGGGCCAACGTCCTGACTTTC. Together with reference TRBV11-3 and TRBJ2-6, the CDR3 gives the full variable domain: EAGVVQSPRYKIIEKKQPVAFWCNPISGHNTLYWYLQNLGQGPELLIRYENEEAVDDSQLPKDRFSAERLKGVDSTLKIQPAELGDSAVYLCASSPGTGANVLTFGAGSRLTVL.

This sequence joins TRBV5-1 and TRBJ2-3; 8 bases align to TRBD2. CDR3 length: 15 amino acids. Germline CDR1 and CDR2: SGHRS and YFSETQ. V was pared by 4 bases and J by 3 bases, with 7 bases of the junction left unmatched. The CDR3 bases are TGCGCCAGCAGCCCGCGTAGCGGGGAAACAGATACGCAGTATTTT. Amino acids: CASSPRSGETDTQYF.

Here the CDR3 reads CASSVKETQYF. The CDR3 DNA is TGTGCCAGCAGCGTCAAAGAGACCCAGTACTTC. This rearrangement joins TRBV9 to TRBJ2-5; D unclear. V was cut by 2 bases and J by 3 bases, with 2 bases left in between. CDR3 size: 11 residues. Per germline, CDR1 SGDLS and CDR2 YYNGEE.

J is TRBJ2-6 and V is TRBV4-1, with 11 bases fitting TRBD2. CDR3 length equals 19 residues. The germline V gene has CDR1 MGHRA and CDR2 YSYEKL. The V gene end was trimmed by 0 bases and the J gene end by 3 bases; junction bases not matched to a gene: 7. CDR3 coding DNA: TGCGCCAGCAGCCAAGAGTCACTAGCGGGGGCGGGTGGGGCCAACGTCCTGACTTTC. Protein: CASSQESLAGAGGANVLTF.

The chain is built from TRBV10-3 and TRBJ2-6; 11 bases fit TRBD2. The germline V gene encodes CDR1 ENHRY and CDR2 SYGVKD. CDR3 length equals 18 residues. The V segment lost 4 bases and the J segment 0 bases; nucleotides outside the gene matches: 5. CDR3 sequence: CAISALAGASSGANVLTF. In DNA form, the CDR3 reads TGTGCCATCAGTGCACTAGCGGGGGCGAGCTCTGGGGCCAACGTCCTGACTTTC.

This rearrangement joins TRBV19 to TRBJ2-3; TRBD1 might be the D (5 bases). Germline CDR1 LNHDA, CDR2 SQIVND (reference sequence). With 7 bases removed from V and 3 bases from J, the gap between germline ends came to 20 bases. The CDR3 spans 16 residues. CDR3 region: CASTSREPGQTDTQYF. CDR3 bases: TGTGCCAGTACGTCGCGAGAGCCAGGGCAAACAGATACGCAGTATTTT.

The CDR3 DNA sequence: TGTGCCAGCAGTTACCCAGGTGGCTACACCTTC. This translates into CASSYPGGYTF. This chain links TRBV28 with TRBJ1-2, with D unresolved. Germline V lookup: CDR1 MDHEN, CDR2 SYDVKM. The CDR3 covers 11 residues. The V and J ends lost 4 bases and 7 bases respectively, with 7 bases between them.